This TCR beta chain was profiled in a study of blood T cell repertoires in COVID-19. About the study: The United States, Italy and Spain provided the acute and convalescent COVID-19 samples.

The CDR3 spans 16 residues. V shed 10 bases, J shed 3 bases, and the junction held 17 bases outside the gene matches. Germline V gene data show CDR1 as LNHDA and CDR2 as SQIVND (reference sequence). Original handling: Reference gene primers were amplified, and this amplification served to estimate nucleated cell counts. The protocol was immunoSEQ multiplex PCR, while the TCRdb copy is restricted to in-frame clones and leaves out a portion. The D gene and trimming were derived from the DNA, and the V and J assignments and clone size from that table. The profile shows over 350,000 clones, 87% of them singletons.

Specimen: PBMCs or T cells enriched from blood (not recorded which). The genes are TRBV19 and TRBJ1-2; 7 bases match TRBD1. This TCR was recovered from a woman younger than 35 with acute COVID-19. The CDR3 spells CAIHPGQRHGDYGYTF. The CDR3 DNA reads as TGTGCCATTCATCCGGGACAGCGGCACGGTGACTATGGCTACACCTTC.